This T cell receptor beta chain comes out of a study of neurological immune-mediated disorders. Described time point: longitudinal time-point 2. Where libraries were unsorted, they were derived from 2 million PBMCs stored at -80 degrees C. This clonotype was seen at least ten times. Its antigen is not identified. Findings of the study overall: HTLV-1-associated myelopathy had the most TCR clonal expansion, and multiple sclerosis had the least, less than healthy controls.

The CDR3 extends over 16 amino acids. Looked up from germline, CDR1 is WSHSY and CDR2 is SAAADI. Deletions cut 4 bases from V and 1 base from J, with 17 bases between. 5'RACE with 10-nucleotide random UMIs generated the cDNA. TCRdb reanalysed the 5' RACE reads using MiXCR and keeps one entry per CDR3 protein. The repertoire holds 57,000 or so distinct CDR3 sequences, with nearly 10% as singletons. The TCR comes from a man aged 25-45 years in good health. The chain links TRBV10-2 to TRBJ2-7; D may be TRBD1 (5 bases). Source material: PBMCs. The CDR3: CASSGDSPRGSYEQYF. Here the CDR3 DNA reads TGCGCCAGCAGTGGCGACAGCCCCAGAGGATCCTACGAGCAGTACTTC.